The 22 T cell receptor beta chains below come from one sample, sequenced in a study of T cells in Graves' hyperthyroidism and ophthalmopathy. Amplified TCR beta CDR3 regions came from RNA transcripts. The primer set for the first-round RT-PCR of the TCR CDR3 was HTBI. TCRdb independently ran MiXCR on the multiplex PCR reads; one entry per CDR3 protein. The sample lists about 210,000 distinct CDR3 sequences, 15% to 20% occurring once. Source material: blood. The receptor set was obtained from a middle-aged man with Graves' hyperthyroidism.

At least ten counts were recorded for this clonotype. The rearrangement links TRBV6-1 to TRBJ1-5; D unclear. CDR1 MNHNS and CDR2 SASEGT come from the germline V gene. With 2 bases removed from V and 1 base from J, the gap between germline ends came to 6 bases. The CDR3 consists of 14 residues. CDR3 residues: CASSETPSNQPQHF. The CDR3 coding sequence is TGTGCCAGCAGTGAAACTCCCAGCAATCAGCCCCAGCATTTT.

This clonotype was seen ten or more times. CDR3 sequence: CASSLIDTQYF. In nucleotides, the CDR3 is TGTGCCAGCAGTTTAATAGATACGCAGTATTTT. The rearrangement links TRBV12-3 or TRBV12-4 to TRBJ2-3, with D uncertain. V gave up 2 bases and J gave up 5 bases, with 2 bases separating them. This CDR3 spans 11 amino acids.

The V gene is TRBV3-1, the J gene TRBJ2-7, with TRBD1 matching over 7 bases. This CDR3 comprises 14 residues. The V gene's germline CDR1 is LGHDT and CDR2 YNNKEL (reference sequence). V was clipped by 2 bases and J by 3 bases; unmatched bases: 4. The CDR3 sequence is CASSQQGVSYEQYF. CDR3 bases: TGTGCCAGCAGCCAACAGGGGGTAAGCTACGAGCAGTACTTC.

This chain connects TRBV20-1 to TRBJ2-2, with a tentative D call TRBD1 (6 bases). V was pared by 5 bases and J by 0 bases, with 10 bases between. The germline V gene encodes CDR1 DFQATT and CDR2 SNEGSKA (reference sequence). The CDR3 is made up of 14 amino acids. The CDR3 here is CSADDRSNTGELFF. The CDR3 DNA follows: TGCAGTGCTGATGACAGGTCGAACACCGGGGAGCTGTTTTTT.

Ten or more counts support this clonotype. V is TRBV20-1 and J is TRBJ2-5, with TRBD2 matching over 7 bases. Trimming cost V 5 bases and J 5 bases; bases outside gene matches: 8. Per germline, CDR1 DFQATT and CDR2 SNEGSKA (reference sequence). CDR3 length equals 13 residues. CDR3 region: CSAPLAVGETQYF. CDR3 DNA sequence: TGCAGTGCTCCTCTAGCGGTGGGGGAGACCCAGTACTTC.

The table lists this clonotype with many counts. The chain couples TRBV3-1 to TRBJ2-7; perhaps D is TRBD1 or TRBD2 (5 bases each). The germline V gene has CDR1 LGHDT and CDR2 YNNKEL (reference sequence). CDR3 length: 13 amino acids. V lost 2 bases and J 6 bases, leaving 11 bases between the germline ends. The CDR3 loop is CASSQSAGTEQYF. For the CDR3, the DNA is TGTGCCAGCAGCCAATCGGCAGGGACCGAGCAGTACTTC.

The gene calls are TRBV5-1 and TRBJ2-7; D is unclear. The V gene lost 1 base and the J gene lost 2 bases, with 10 bases spanning the gap. This CDR3 contains 14 residues. Germline V lookup: CDR1 SGHRS, CDR2 YFSETQ. The CDR3, as DNA: TGCGCCAGCAGCTTGACTCAGGAAACCTACGAGCAGTACTTC. It translates to CASSLTQETYEQYF.

This clonotype was counted many times. V and J are TRBV6-5 and TRBJ1-6; TRBD1 aligns across 9 bases. In germline, CDR1 is MNHEY, CDR2 SVGAGI. The CDR3 consists of 15 residues. Trimming at V came to 2 bases and at J to 10 bases, leaving 6 bases not matched to a gene. For the CDR3, the DNA is TGTGCCAGCAGTTACGGGGGACAGGGAGGGTCACCCCTCCACTTT. This codes for CASSYGGQGGSPLHF.

The chain links TRBV9 to TRBJ2-7; tentative D call: TRBD2 (6 bases). Trimming stripped 0 bases from V and 4 bases from J, with 14 bases between. CDR1 is SGDLS, CDR2 YYNGEE, per germline. The CDR3 has 15 residues. For the CDR3, the DNA is TGTGCCAGCAGCGTAGAGGGAGGCCCCGGGTACGAGCAGTACTTC. Translation: CASSVEGGPGYEQYF.

This clonotype was counted many times. This chain joins TRBV7-9 and TRBJ2-7; 7 bases fit TRBD1. CDR3 length: 16 amino acids. V was pared by 4 bases and J by 3 bases, with 12 bases of the junction left unmatched. The V gene's germline CDR1 is SEHNR and CDR2 FQNEAQ (reference sequence). CDR3 sequence: CASSSRQGVTYYEQYF. CDR3 in DNA: TGTGCCAGCAGCTCACGACAGGGCGTAACCTACTACGAGCAGTACTTC.

This clonotype was recorded at least ten times. This chain links TRBV29-1 with TRBJ2-1, with 8 positions matching TRBD2. CDR3 length equals 14 residues. V was clipped by 3 bases and J by 5 bases; unmatched bases: 6. CDR1 and CDR2 (germline): SQVTM, ANQGSEA. CDR3 coding DNA: TGCAGCGTTGACCTAGCGGGTTTCAACAATGAGCAGTTCTTC. This gives the protein CSVDLAGFNNEQFF.

The rearrangement joins TRBV20-1 to TRBJ2-1; 13 bases are a match to TRBD2. The ends lost 6 bases at V and 3 bases at J; junction bases unmatched: 5. The CDR3 is 15 amino acids. Germline values: CDR1 DFQATT, CDR2 SNEGSKA (reference sequence). The DNA for the CDR3 is TGCAGTGCGCGACTAGCGGGAGGCCGCTACAATGAGCAGTTCTTC. Protein sequence: CSARLAGGRYNEQFF.

This chain joins TRBV28 and TRBJ2-2; 10 bases map to TRBD1. Germline V gene lookup returns CDR1 MDHEN and CDR2 SYDVKM. The length of the CDR3 is 17 residues. V shed 7 bases and J 6 bases; nucleotides not matched to a gene: 14. Here the CDR3 DNA reads TGTGCCAGCACCCGGCCCCCCCGGGACAGGGGTTCCGGGGAGCTGTTTTTT. It translates to CASTRPPRDRGSGELFF. The variable domain in full, completed from reference TRBV28 and TRBJ2-2, reads DVKVTQSSRYLVKRTGEKVFLECVQDMDHENMFWYRQDPGLGLRLIYFSYDVKMKEKGDIPEGYSVSREKKERFSLILESASTNQTSMYLCASTRPPRDRGSGELFFGEGSRLTVL.

This clonotype was found a few times. The chain uses TRBV7-9 and TRBJ1-4, with D unclear. Trimming left V 2 bases short and J 8 bases short, with 9 bases between. Germline V gives CDR1 SEHNR, CDR2 FQNEAQ (reference sequence). This CDR3 is 13 amino acids long. The CDR3 sequence is CASSLLMGEKLFF. CDR3 DNA: TGTGCCAGCAGCTTACTTATGGGCGAAAAACTGTTTTTT.

This clonotype came up many times. The rearrangement links TRBV3-1 to TRBJ2-7; unclear D gene. Germline CDR1 LGHDT, CDR2 YNNKEL (reference sequence). The ends were cut back, 3 bases at V and 2 bases at J, with 8 bases in the middle. The CDR3 runs to 13 residues. CDR3 residues: CASSQGFPYEQYF. CDR3 nucleotide sequence: TGTGCCAGCAGCCAGGGTTTCCCCTACGAGCAGTACTTC.

The chain uses TRBV7-6 and TRBJ2-7, with TRBD2 matching 8 bases. The CDR3 is 16 amino acids. Germline loops: CDR1 SGHVS, CDR2 FNYEAQ. The trim removed 6 bases at V and 3 bases at J, leaving 13 bases unmatched. The CDR3 sequence: CASSRIPGLDSYEQYF. The DNA of the CDR3 is TGTGCCAGCAGTCGAATTCCGGGACTAGATAGCTACGAGCAGTACTTC.

This clonotype has at least ten counts. The gene calls are TRBV6-1 and TRBJ1-5, with D uncertain. In germline, CDR1 is MNHNS, CDR2 SASEGT. The CDR3 is made up of 11 amino acids. Trimming removed 8 bases at V and 6 bases at J, with 8 bases between. The chain's CDR3 is CASARGQPQHF. For the CDR3, the DNA is TGTGCCAGCGCCCGGGGTCAGCCCCAGCATTTT.

This clonotype was detected many times. This chain uses TRBV20-1 with TRBJ2-3, with D possibly matching TRBD1 (5 bases). Germline CDR1 reads DFQATT; CDR2 reads SNEGSKA (reference sequence). The germline V and J ends were trimmed by 1 base and 6 bases, with 23 bases remaining between them. The CDR3 has 17 amino acids. In DNA form, the CDR3 reads TGCAGTGCTAGAGCGGGCTGGCGGCTGGCGGACAACGATACGCAGTATTTT. This codes for CSARAGWRLADNDTQYF.

The chain couples TRBV20-1 to TRBJ1-2; D ambiguous. The CDR3 runs 12 residues. Germline lookup yields CDR1 DFQATT and CDR2 SNEGSKA (reference sequence). V gave up 6 bases and J gave up 8 bases, with 16 bases separating them. In nucleotides, the CDR3 is TGCAGTGCCAGACATGTAGTCTTGGGCTACACCTTC. Translated, it gives CSARHVVLGYTF.

There are a few counts of this clonotype. V is TRBV13 and J is TRBJ2-3, with D hard to call. V was cut by 6 bases and J by 2 bases, with 6 bases left in between. This CDR3 has 12 amino acids. Germline V gives CDR1 PRHDT, CDR2 FYEKMQ (reference sequence). In nucleotides, the CDR3 is TGTGCCAGCAGGGGCTCCACAGATACGCAGTATTTT. Its translation is CASRGSTDTQYF.

The rearrangement uses TRBV11-2 and TRBJ2-1; possible D gene TRBD1, 6 bases. V gave up 2 bases and J gave up 9 bases, with 11 bases separating them. The CDR3 extends over 13 amino acids. From germline, CDR1 is SGHAT and CDR2 FQNNGV. Here the CDR3 DNA reads TGTGCCAGCAGCTTAAACACAGGGTCTGAGCAGTTCTTC. Its translation: CASSLNTGSEQFF.

This clonotype was seen at least ten times. CDR3 region: CASSHVTSGANEQFF. The CDR3 DNA reads as TGTGCCAGCAGCCATGTCACTAGCGGGGCCAATGAGCAGTTCTTC. The chain links TRBV3-1 to TRBJ2-1, with 10 bases fitting TRBD2. V lost 3 bases and J lost 6; bases outside the gene matches: 5. Germline values: CDR1 LGHDT, CDR2 YNNKEL (reference sequence). The CDR3 extends over 15 amino acids.